This T cell receptor beta chain was profiled in a study of shared clonotypes between healthy human individuals. As defined, naive CD8 cells were CD45RO-negative and positively selected for CCR7, with terminally differentiated effector memory CD45RA+ cells excluded. Germline V CDR1 and CDR2: LNHDA, SQIVND (reference sequence). V was shortened by 6 bases and J by 5 bases, with 14 bases between the two germline ends. The CDR3 has 13 residues. Sequencing used immunoSEQ multiplex PCR; TCRdb keeps in-frame clones, though not all of them. Of about 2,100,000 clones listed, about 93% are singletons. This clonotype was obtained from a man between 18 and 35 years old in good health. Some clones in this sample may be carry-over from other donors' samples. The sample was naive CD8+ T cells from PBMCs. J is TRBJ2-7 and V is TRBV19; D is unclear. The CDR3 bases are TGTGCCAGTAGATCGCGTAGCCGGGACGAGCAGTACTTC. Translated, it gives CASRSRSRDEQYF.